The 28 T cell receptor beta chains listed next were all sequenced from one sample in a study of blood T cell repertoires in COVID-19. Assay: immunoSEQ multiplex PCR; the TCRdb copy retains only in-frame clones and omits some. The repertoire holds some 350,000 clones, 70% to 90% seen once, with about 3% in the top ten. Input material: peripheral blood. These receptors came from a human donor in a cohort sampled during active COVID-19.

The chain links TRBV5-1 to TRBJ2-5, with TRBD2 matching over 9 bases. This CDR3 has 13 residues. J gave up 4 bases and V 6 bases, and 4 bases lay outside the gene matches. The germline gives CDR1 SGHRS, CDR2 YFSETQ. CDR3 sequence (DNA): TGCGCCAGCACGCGGGGGGGTACAGAGACCCAGTACTTC. Encoded protein: CASTRGGTETQYF. Combining the CDR3 with reference TRBV5-1 and TRBJ2-5 gives the whole variable domain KAGVTQTPRYLIKTRGQQVTLSCSPISGHRSVSWYQQTPGQGLQFLFEYFSETQRNKGNFPGRFSGRQFSNSRSEMNVSTLELGDSALYLCASTRGGTETQYFGPGTRLLVL.

This sequence joins TRBV13 and TRBJ2-1; D is unclear. Trimming shortened V by 3 bases and J by 5 bases, and 11 bases separated the two germline ends. The CDR3 loop spans 14 amino acids. CDR1 PRHDT and CDR2 FYEKMQ come from the germline V gene (reference sequence). The CDR3 nucleotides are TGTGCCAGCAGCTTTAGGTACAGTGACAATGAGCAGTTCTTC. This gives the protein CASSFRYSDNEQFF.

J is TRBJ2-3 and V is TRBV10-1, with no clear D. Germline V CDR1 and CDR2: WNHNN, SYGVQD (reference sequence). The CDR3 is 15 amino acids. Trimming left V 3 bases short and J 2 bases short, with 12 bases between. The CDR3 protein is CASSDGGSDTDTQYF. CDR3 coding DNA: TGCGCCAGCAGTGACGGCGGATCCGACACAGATACGCAGTATTTT.

The gene calls are TRBV5-1 and TRBJ1-2; no reliable D call. This CDR3 spans 16 amino acids. Between the trimmed V and J ends, which lost 0 bases and 4 bases, there was a span of 16 bases. Germline V lookup: CDR1 SGHRS, CDR2 YFSETQ. CDR3 sequence: CASSLDYQARGYGYTF. The CDR3 DNA is TGCGCCAGCAGCTTGGACTATCAAGCTCGCGGCTATGGCTACACCTTC.

The V call is TRBV18, the J call TRBJ2-1, with D possibly being TRBD1 (5 bases). Trimming pared 2 bases from V and 3 bases from J, leaving 20 bases between. Germline lookup yields CDR1 KGHSH and CDR2 LQKENI. There are 18 residues in the CDR3. CDR3 nucleotide sequence: TGTGCCAGCTCACCAGAATTCGCAGGTGCGCAGGGCTACAATGAGCAGTTCTTC. Encoded protein: CASSPEFAGAQGYNEQFF.

This clone occurred once. The V call is TRBV19, the J call TRBJ1-5; 7 bases are shared with TRBD1. CDR3 length equals 17 residues. Germline V gene lookup returns CDR1 LNHDA and CDR2 SQIVND (reference sequence). V was clipped by 0 bases and J by 2 bases; unmatched bases: 7. The CDR3 coding sequence is TGTGCCAGTAGTATAGATCCCCGACAGGGAGGCAATCAGCCCCAGCATTTT. The encoded protein is CASSIDPRQGGNQPQHF.

The CDR3 region is CASSLGLLSSGNTIYF. In DNA, the CDR3 is TGTGCCAGCAGCTTAGGTCTTTTGAGCTCTGGAAACACCATATATTTT. The chain employs TRBV7-6 and TRBJ1-3, with D uncertain. CDR3 length equals 16 residues. Germline values: CDR1 SGHVS, CDR2 FNYEAQ. The V end lost 1 base, the J end lost 0 bases, and 10 bases lay between the germline ends.

This clone has just one count. This chain joins TRBV3-1 (or the pseudogene TRBV3-2) and TRBJ1-2; 8 nucleotides match TRBD1. The V and J ends lost 6 bases and 13 bases, in that order; junction bases with no gene match: 10. CDR3 size: 12 residues. Germline V CDR1 and CDR2: LGHDT, YNNKEL (reference sequence). CDR3 sequence: CASSPWGTGLTF. The CDR3 bases are TGTGCCAGCAGTCCGTGGGGGACAGGCCTCACCTTC.

The V and J genes are TRBV5-1 and TRBJ2-1, with D unresolved. Trimming took off 9 bases at V and 8 bases at J, with 24 bases between the two ends. Germline values: CDR1 SGHRS, CDR2 YFSETQ. The CDR3 totals 15 residues. CDR3 sequence (DNA): TGCGCCACCCCTCCCCGGTTATTGGTCACTGATGAGCAGTTCTTC. This sequence encodes CATPPRLLVTDEQFF.

This chain uses TRBV2 with TRBJ2-7; the D gene is possibly TRBD2 (5 bases). Germline assignment: CDR1 SNHLY and CDR2 FYNNEI. V was clipped by 7 bases and J by 4 bases, with 17 bases between them. The CDR3 consists of 14 residues. CDR3 sequence reads: CASTNPSRVYEQYF. The CDR3 DNA reads as TGTGCCAGCACCAACCCCTCGCGGGTTTACGAGCAGTACTTC.

This chain connects TRBV19 to TRBJ2-3; weak D call: TRBD2 (6 bases). Per germline, CDR1 LNHDA and CDR2 SQIVND (reference sequence). The CDR3 runs to 14 residues. Trimming took off 5 bases at V and 5 bases at J, with 14 bases between the two ends. The DNA for the CDR3 is TGTGCCAGTAGTTCCATGCGGGGAGGAGATACGCAGTATTTT. The encoded protein is CASSSMRGGDTQYF.

Here the CDR3 DNA reads TGTGCCAGCAGCTTGAGACAGATCAGATCGGGGGGGATGAACACTGAAGCTTTCTTT. This translates into CASSLRQIRSGGMNTEAFF. The rearrangement links TRBV7-7 to TRBJ1-1, with D possibly TRBD1 on 5 matching bases. CDR1 and CDR2 (germline): SSHAT, FNYEAQ (reference sequence). The CDR3 totals 19 residues. The V and J ends lost 3 bases and 0 bases respectively, with 23 bases between them.

This clone was counted only a few times. The chain is built from TRBV7-3 and TRBJ1-1, with 7 bases identical to TRBD1. The CDR3 has 13 amino acids. Germline trimming cut 5 bases from V and 10 bases from J; bases unmatched to any gene: 10. The germline gives CDR1 SGHTA, CDR2 FQGTGA. CDR3 residues: CASSLRQGMAAFF. The CDR3 DNA is TGTGCCAGCAGCCTAAGACAGGGTATGGCAGCTTTCTTT.

The rearrangement links TRBV3-1 (or the pseudogene TRBV3-2) to TRBJ2-7, with TRBD1 identical over 7 bases. Losses at the gene ends were 7 bases for V and 7 bases for J; bases not matched to a gene: 13. The CDR3 extends over 14 amino acids. Germline V CDR1 and CDR2: LGHDT, YNNKEL (reference sequence). This chain's CDR3 is CASTTTDRAREQYF. CDR3 sequence (DNA): TGTGCCAGCACCACAACCGACAGGGCGAGGGAGCAGTACTTC.

V and J are TRBV10-1 and TRBJ2-5; 8 nucleotides line up with TRBD1. The CDR3 spans 15 residues. CDR1 WNHNN and CDR2 SYGVQD come from the germline V gene (reference sequence). V lost 0 bases, J lost 2 bases, and 2 bases stayed unmatched. The CDR3 DNA sequence: TGCGCCAGCAGTGAGTCGAGGACAGGGCAAGAGACCCAGTACTTC. Translating gives CASSESRTGQETQYF.

The V and J genes are TRBV4-1 and TRBJ2-7, with D tentatively TRBD1 (9 bases). The germline V gene has CDR1 MGHRA and CDR2 YSYEKL. V was pared by 4 bases and J by 1 base, with 20 bases between. The CDR3 length is 17 residues. CDR3 sequence (DNA): TGCGCCAGCAGCCTAAACCCGGGAGGGACAGGGTCCTACGAGCAGTACTTC. Translating gives CASSLNPGGTGSYEQYF.

The V gene is TRBV19, the J gene TRBJ1-5; TRBD1 agrees at 7 bases. Germline assignment: CDR1 LNHDA and CDR2 SQIVND (reference sequence). This CDR3 is 16 amino acids long. Germline trimming cut 6 bases from V and 3 bases from J; bases unmatched to any gene: 11. CDR3 residues: CASSPRQGSTNQPQHF. The DNA of the CDR3 is TGTGCCAGTAGCCCTAGACAGGGAAGTACCAATCAGCCCCAGCATTTT.

V and J are TRBV19 and TRBJ1-1; a weak D match, TRBD1 (5 bases). The CDR3 contains 17 residues. Germline V gene data show CDR1 as LNHDA and CDR2 as SQIVND (reference sequence). Trimming took 7 bases from V and 4 from J, leaving 25 bases between them. The CDR3 DNA follows: TGTGCCAGTACCTCAGGGTGGGACTTATATTGGACCACTGAAGCTTTCTTT. Protein sequence: CASTSGWDLYWTTEAFF.

V is TRBV5-1 and J is TRBJ1-1; 8 bases are shared with TRBD1. The CDR3 covers 16 residues. Germline V gives CDR1 SGHRS, CDR2 YFSETQ. The ends lost 5 bases at V and 0 bases at J; junction bases unmatched: 9. The CDR3: CASRPTTGEVNTEAFF. The CDR3, as DNA: TGCGCCAGCAGACCCACGACAGGGGAGGTGAACACTGAAGCTTTCTTT. Using reference TRBV5-1 and TRBJ1-1 for the parts outside the CDR3, the full variable domain is KAGVTQTPRYLIKTRGQQVTLSCSPISGHRSVSWYQQTPGQGLQFLFEYFSETQRNKGNFPGRFSGRQFSNSRSEMNVSTLELGDSALYLCASRPTTGEVNTEAFFGQGTRLTVV.

The rearrangement joins TRBV7-9 to TRBJ2-7, with TRBD1 matching 10 bases. The CDR3 spans 15 residues. Germline CDR1 is SEHNR and CDR2 is FQNEAQ (reference sequence). After removal of 3 bases from V and 0 bases from J, the junction contained 2 bases not matched to a gene. DNA of the CDR3: TGTGCCAGCAGCTTCTGGACAGGGGGCTCCTACGAGCAGTACTTC. Its protein is CASSFWTGGSYEQYF.

The rearrangement links TRBV11-2 to TRBJ2-1, with D possibly being TRBD2 (5 bases). V dropped 4 bases and J dropped 8 bases, with 15 bases sitting between them. CDR3 length equals 14 residues. Looked up from germline, CDR1 is SGHAT and CDR2 is FQNNGV. CDR3 nucleotide sequence: TGTGCCAGCAGCTCCCACGCTAAGGACTATGAGCAGTTCTTC. Amino acids: CASSSHAKDYEQFF.

This clone was observed a few times. The chain has TRBV19 and TRBJ1-4; D unresolved. The V and J ends lost 5 bases and 7 bases respectively, with 8 bases between them. The CDR3 length is 12 residues. Germline V gene lookup returns CDR1 LNHDA and CDR2 SQIVND (reference sequence). The CDR3 nucleotides are TGTGCCAGTAGTCCGGGTCGTGAAAAACTGTTTTTT. Translated: CASSPGREKLFF.

J is TRBJ2-3 and V is TRBV24-1; possible D gene TRBD2, 5 bases. V was shortened by 2 bases and J by 0 bases, with 17 bases between the two germline ends. This CDR3 has 18 amino acids. Germline V lookup: CDR1 KGHDR, CDR2 SFDVKD. CDR3 protein: CATSDSRTGGTSTDTQYF. For the CDR3, the DNA is TGTGCCACCAGTGATTCCCGAACTGGAGGTACAAGCACAGATACGCAGTATTTT.

The CDR3 reads CASSLADRGLWYTGELFF. In DNA form, the CDR3 reads TGCGCCAGCAGCTTGGCCGACAGGGGGCTGTGGTACACCGGGGAGCTGTTTTTT. The chain employs TRBV5-1 and TRBJ2-2; 10 nucleotides match TRBD1. This CDR3 has 18 residues. Per the germline V gene, CDR1 is SGHRS and CDR2 is YFSETQ. V lost 0 bases, J lost 3 bases, and 8 bases stayed unmatched.

The CDR3 protein is CASRLQGSEQYF. DNA for the CDR3: TGTGCCAGCAGGCTCCAGGGGTCCGAGCAGTACTTC. The rearrangement uses TRBV12-3 or TRBV12-4 and TRBJ2-7; possible D gene TRBD1, 6 bases. V lost 6 bases and J lost 6, with 12 bases in between. The CDR3 runs 12 residues.

This rearrangement joins TRBV5-6 to TRBJ2-7, with TRBD1 identical over 7 bases. This CDR3 spans 16 amino acids. V dropped 0 bases and J dropped 7; count of bases not matched to a gene: 13. CDR1 and CDR2 from the germline V gene are SGHDT and YYEEEE. CDR3 protein: CASSLDYAGTAGEQYF. As DNA, the CDR3 is TGTGCCAGCAGCTTGGATTACGCAGGGACAGCCGGTGAGCAGTACTTC.

The gene calls are TRBV3-1 (or the pseudogene TRBV3-2) and TRBJ2-5, with no clear D. The CDR3 runs 15 residues. With 0 bases removed from V and 0 bases from J, the gap between germline ends came to 8 bases. In germline, CDR1 is LGHDT, CDR2 YNNKEL (reference sequence). The CDR3 region is CASSQERQNQETQYF. CDR3 bases: TGTGCCAGCAGCCAAGAGCGGCAGAACCAAGAGACCCAGTACTTC.

The J gene is TRBJ2-5, the V gene TRBV24-1; 9 bases fit TRBD1. The CDR3 loop spans 15 amino acids. Germline CDR1 is KGHDR and CDR2 is SFDVKD. After removal of 4 bases from V and 4 bases from J, the junction contained 6 bases not matched to a gene. The CDR3 loop is CATSERTGVSETQYF. The CDR3 DNA follows: TGTGCCACCAGTGAGAGGACAGGGGTGTCAGAGACCCAGTACTTC.